A selection of T cell receptor beta chains follows, all from one sample in a study of naive and memory T cell subsets. TCRdb analysed the UMI-ligation and nested PCR reads with MiXCR anew, one entry per CDR3 protein. The table shows 130,000 to 150,000 distinct CDR3 sequences, with over 15% occurring only once. The sample comprised naive CD4+ T cells from blood. The receptors derive from a human donor in good health. Both conserved end residues are part of each CDR3. Each record gives: CDR3 protein, CDR3 DNA, V gene, J gene, D gene, clone size. A D gene is named only where the DNA matches it firmly. The listing skips clone size in some rows; elsewhere it reads once, few, many or a size class.

CDR3aa: CASSDGGASVYEQYF
CDR3nt: TGTGCCAGCAGTGACGGGGGGGCCTCGGTCTACGAGCAGTACTTC
v_gene: TRBV2
j_gene: TRBJ2-7
d_gene: TRBD2
abundance: few

CDR3aa: CASSPSTATNEKLFF
CDR3nt: TGCGCCAGCAGCCCGTCGACAGCAACTAATGAAAAACTGTTTTTT
v_gene: TRBV5-1
j_gene: TRBJ1-4
d_gene: .
abundance: .

CDR3aa: CAISEKGYNEKLFF
CDR3nt: TGTGCCATCAGTGAGAAGGGTTATAATGAAAAACTGTTTTTT
v_gene: TRBV10-3
j_gene: TRBJ1-4
d_gene: .
abundance: few

CDR3aa: CASSIGFGNTEAFF
CDR3nt: TGTGCCAGTAGTATAGGATTTGGTAACACTGAAGCTTTCTTT
v_gene: TRBV19
j_gene: TRBJ1-1
d_gene: .
abundance: .

CDR3aa: CASNDALGEQYF
CDR3nt: TGTGCCAGCAATGACGCGTTGGGCGAGCAGTACTTC
v_gene: TRBV6-6
j_gene: TRBJ2-7
d_gene: .
abundance: few

CDR3aa: CAHTGWDGYTF
CDR3nt: TGTGCCCATACCGGGTGGGATGGCTACACCTTC
v_gene: TRBV2
j_gene: TRBJ1-2
d_gene: .
abundance: few

CDR3aa: CSARDPQGVISPLHF
CDR3nt: TGCAGTGCTAGAGATCCCCAGGGAGTTATCTCACCCCTCCACTTT
v_gene: TRBV20-1
j_gene: TRBJ1-6
d_gene: .
abundance: few

CDR3aa: CASTSRLRETSGNTIYF
CDR3nt: TGTGCCAGCACCTCACGATTGAGGGAAACCTCTGGAAACACCATATATTTT
v_gene: TRBV12-3/TRBV12-4
j_gene: TRBJ1-3
d_gene: .
abundance: .

CDR3aa: CASNPEGRDIQYF
CDR3nt: TGCGCCAGCAACCCGGAAGGGCGCGACATTCAGTACTTC
v_gene: TRBV5-1
j_gene: TRBJ2-4
d_gene: .
abundance: few

CDR3aa: CASSLSGSGVAEQFF
CDR3nt: TGTGCCAGCAGCCTCTCGGGGAGCGGGGTAGCTGAGCAGTTCTTC
v_gene: TRBV11-2
j_gene: TRBJ2-1
d_gene: TRBD2
abundance: few

CDR3aa: CASSLGTVTESDTQYF
CDR3nt: TGCGCCAGCAGCTTGGGGACTGTGACCGAATCAGATACGCAGTATTTT
v_gene: TRBV5-1
j_gene: TRBJ2-3
d_gene: .
abundance: .

CDR3aa: CSALPRGLTDTQYF
CDR3nt: TGCAGTGCCCTGCCCCGGGGCCTCACAGATACGCAGTATTTT
v_gene: TRBV20-1
j_gene: TRBJ2-3
d_gene: .
abundance: .

CDR3aa: CSASWAREQFF
CDR3nt: TGCAGTGCTAGCTGGGCTAGGGAGCAGTTCTTC
v_gene: TRBV20-1
j_gene: TRBJ2-1
d_gene: .
abundance: .

CDR3aa: CASSSNTFTEAFF
CDR3nt: TGCGCCAGCAGCTCCAACACGTTTACTGAAGCTTTCTTT
v_gene: TRBV5-1
j_gene: TRBJ1-1
d_gene: .
abundance: few

CDR3aa: CASSLEAGALYEQYF
CDR3nt: TGTGCCAGCAGTTTAGAGGCAGGGGCCCTCTACGAGCAGTACTTC
v_gene: TRBV12-3/TRBV12-4
j_gene: TRBJ2-7
d_gene: .
abundance: .

CDR3aa: CASSRAGGWENEQFF
CDR3nt: TGTGCCAGCAGCCGAGCGGGAGGGTGGGAGAATGAGCAGTTCTTC
v_gene: TRBV11-1
j_gene: TRBJ2-1
d_gene: TRBD2
abundance: .

CDR3aa: CASNYDGDGNQPQHF
CDR3nt: TGTGCCAGCAACTACGACGGGGACGGCAATCAGCCCCAGCATTTT
v_gene: TRBV9
j_gene: TRBJ1-5
d_gene: .
abundance: once

CDR3aa: CSASGGASGHEQYF
CDR3nt: TGCAGTGCTAGCGGGGGGGCATCGGGCCACGAGCAGTACTTC
v_gene: TRBV20-1
j_gene: TRBJ2-7
d_gene: TRBD2
abundance: few

CDR3aa: CASSLDTTANYGYTF
CDR3nt: TGTGCCAGCAGCTTAGATACGACGGCTAACTATGGCTACACCTTC
v_gene: TRBV7-9
j_gene: TRBJ1-2
d_gene: .
abundance: .

CDR3aa: CASSPQTTLPGTEAFF
CDR3nt: TGTGCCAGCAGCCCCCAAACGACCCTTCCGGGGACTGAAGCTTTCTTT
v_gene: TRBV11-2
j_gene: TRBJ1-1
d_gene: .
abundance: .

CDR3aa: CASSLGTGTGCTDTQYF
CDR3nt: TGTGCCAGCAGTTTGGGCACCGGGACAGGGTGCACAGATACGCAGTATTTT
v_gene: TRBV28
j_gene: TRBJ2-3
d_gene: TRBD1
abundance: .

CDR3aa: CASSRGQGAEQYF
CDR3nt: TGTGCCAGCAGCCGGGGACAGGGTGCCGAGCAGTACTTC
v_gene: TRBV6-5
j_gene: TRBJ2-7
d_gene: TRBD1
abundance: once

CDR3aa: CSVLQGLQETQYF
CDR3nt: TGCAGCGTCCTACAGGGCCTCCAAGAGACCCAGTACTTC
v_gene: TRBV29-1
j_gene: TRBJ2-5
d_gene: .
abundance: few

CDR3aa: CSALTTVKETQYF
CDR3nt: TGCAGTGCCCTCACAACTGTAAAAGAGACCCAGTACTTC
v_gene: TRBV20-1
j_gene: TRBJ2-5
d_gene: .
abundance: .

CDR3aa: CATSDNRGLLAEQYF
CDR3nt: TGTGCCACCAGTGACAACAGGGGCCTCCTGGCCGAGCAGTACTTC
v_gene: TRBV24-1
j_gene: TRBJ2-7
d_gene: TRBD1
abundance: .

CDR3aa: CASSEQSNQPQHF
CDR3nt: TGTGCCAGCAGCGAGCAGAGCAATCAGCCCCAGCATTTT
v_gene: TRBV12-3/TRBV12-4
j_gene: TRBJ1-5
d_gene: .
abundance: few

CDR3aa: CAIRTGVEDTQYF
CDR3nt: TGTGCCATTAGGACAGGGGTGGAAGATACGCAGTATTTT
v_gene: TRBV10-3
j_gene: TRBJ2-3
d_gene: TRBD1
abundance: .

CDR3aa: CSATRSVDEQFF
CDR3nt: TGCAGTGCTACGAGGAGCGTCGATGAGCAGTTCTTC
v_gene: TRBV20-1
j_gene: TRBJ2-1
d_gene: .
abundance: .

CDR3aa: CASRYAGTDNTGELFF
CDR3nt: TGTGCCAGCAGATATGCCGGGACAGACAACACCGGGGAGCTGTTTTTT
v_gene: TRBV5-5
j_gene: TRBJ2-2
d_gene: TRBD1
abundance: .

CDR3aa: CASSLQGEGLTEAFF
CDR3nt: TGTGCCAGCAGCCTGCAGGGAGAGGGTTTGACTGAAGCTTTCTTT
v_gene: TRBV7-6
j_gene: TRBJ1-1
d_gene: .
abundance: .

CDR3aa: CSVDTGTSVNNEQFF
CDR3nt: TGCAGCGTTGATACCGGGACTAGCGTTAACAATGAGCAGTTCTTC
v_gene: TRBV29-1
j_gene: TRBJ2-1
d_gene: TRBD2
abundance: few

CDR3aa: CASSRGGWDTGELFF
CDR3nt: TGTGCCAGCAGCCGCGGAGGGTGGGACACCGGGGAGCTGTTTTTT
v_gene: TRBV6-5
j_gene: TRBJ2-2
d_gene: .
abundance: many

CDR3aa: CSARDSRQGVHNEKLFF
CDR3nt: TGCAGTGCTAGAGATTCGAGACAGGGGGTTCATAATGAAAAACTGTTTTTT
v_gene: TRBV20-1
j_gene: TRBJ1-4
d_gene: TRBD1
abundance: few

CDR3aa: CASSQVGGRDEQYF
CDR3nt: TGCGCCAGCAGCCAAGTCGGGGGCCGTGACGAGCAGTACTTC
v_gene: TRBV4-1
j_gene: TRBJ2-7
d_gene: .
abundance: few

CDR3aa: CSVANFSGANVLTF
CDR3nt: TGCAGCGTTGCGAACTTCTCTGGGGCCAACGTCCTGACTTTC
v_gene: TRBV29-1
j_gene: TRBJ2-6
d_gene: .
abundance: .

CDR3aa: CASSSITITSNTGELFF
CDR3nt: TGCGCCAGCAGCTCAATTACGATAACTAGTAACACCGGGGAGCTGTTTTTT
v_gene: TRBV5-1
j_gene: TRBJ2-2
d_gene: .
abundance: few

CDR3aa: CASSLGQFYGYTF
CDR3nt: TGTGCCAGCAGTTTGGGGCAGTTCTATGGCTACACCTTC
v_gene: TRBV12-3/TRBV12-4
j_gene: TRBJ1-2
d_gene: .
abundance: .

CDR3aa: CAIRGQAHTDTQYF
CDR3nt: TGTGCCATCAGGGGACAGGCCCACACAGATACGCAGTATTTT
v_gene: TRBV10-3
j_gene: TRBJ2-3
d_gene: TRBD1
abundance: few

CDR3aa: CASSGRGGDTQYF
CDR3nt: TGTGCCAGCTCCGGTAGGGGTGGAGATACGCAGTATTTT
v_gene: TRBV25-1
j_gene: TRBJ2-3
d_gene: .
abundance: few

CDR3aa: CASSGRQGLDEQYF
CDR3nt: TGTGCCAGCAGCGGCCGACAGGGTTTGGACGAGCAGTACTTC
v_gene: TRBV9
j_gene: TRBJ2-7
d_gene: TRBD1
abundance: few

CDR3aa: CASSQGPPSGRAKNIQYF
CDR3nt: TGCGCCAGCAGCCAAGGCCCGCCTAGCGGGAGGGCCAAAAACATTCAGTACTTC
v_gene: TRBV4-1
j_gene: TRBJ2-4
d_gene: TRBD2
abundance: .

CDR3aa: CASSPRGEFGNEQFF
CDR3nt: TGTGCCAGCAGCCCGCGGGGGGAGTTTGGAAATGAGCAGTTCTTC
v_gene: TRBV12-3/TRBV12-4
j_gene: TRBJ2-1
d_gene: TRBD2
abundance: few

CDR3aa: CASRHHTGQSSYNEQFF
CDR3nt: TGTGCCAGCAGACACCATACGGGACAAAGCTCCTACAACGAGCAGTTCTTC
v_gene: TRBV28
j_gene: TRBJ2-1
d_gene: .
abundance: .

CDR3aa: CASSDYPPGGKYTF
CDR3nt: TGTGCCAGCAGCGACTACCCCCCAGGGGGCAAGTACACCTTC
v_gene: TRBV7-2
j_gene: TRBJ1-2
d_gene: TRBD1
abundance: few

CDR3aa: CSVRTDSYEQYF
CDR3nt: TGCAGCGTGAGGACAGACTCCTACGAGCAGTACTTC
v_gene: TRBV29-1
j_gene: TRBJ2-7
d_gene: .
abundance: .

CDR3aa: CASSSSNGLNTEAFF
CDR3nt: TGCGCCAGCAGCAGTAGTAACGGGCTGAACACTGAAGCTTTCTTT
v_gene: TRBV5-1
j_gene: TRBJ1-1
d_gene: .
abundance: few

CDR3aa: CASSAIAGTANYEQYF
CDR3nt: TGTGCCAGCAGCGCGATCGCCGGGACAGCTAACTACGAGCAGTACTTC
v_gene: TRBV7-6
j_gene: TRBJ2-7
d_gene: TRBD1
abundance: few

CDR3aa: CASSFVSRGDTQYF
CDR3nt: TGTGCCAGCAGCTTTGTATCCCGAGGGGATACGCAGTATTTT
v_gene: TRBV7-6
j_gene: TRBJ2-3
d_gene: .
abundance: .